This T cell receptor (beta chain) is from a study of T cell responses to AZD1222 COVID-19 vaccine. Profiled with immunoSEQ multiplex PCR; TCRdb holds only in-frame clones, not every one. The sample comprises under 200,000 clones, approximately 90% of which are singletons, and more than 0.75% rests with the top ten. V lost 3 bases to trimming and J lost 5 bases, with 7 bases between them. This CDR3 has 11 amino acids. Germline CDR1 DFQATT, CDR2 SNEGSKA (reference sequence). This sequence joins TRBV20-1 and TRBJ1-2; no firm D call. The material sequenced was peripheral blood, taken on day 0 of AZD1222 vaccination. This TCR derives from an adult in good health. CDR3 protein: CSASRDYGYTF. CDR3 coding DNA: TGCAGTGCTAGCAGAGATTATGGCTACACCTTC.